This T cell receptor (beta chain) was sequenced for a study of T cell responses to AZD1222 COVID-19 vaccine. Notes on the study in general: The number of AZD1222 recipients seropositive at baseline was only 6 or 7. Two AZD1222 administrations were followed by greater Spike-specific TCR breadth and depth.

The CDR3 length is 16 residues. Per germline, CDR1 PRHDT and CDR2 FYEKMQ (reference sequence). The J segment lost 15 bases and the V segment lost 4 bases, leaving 17 bases of the junction unmatched. The repertoire was sequenced with immunoSEQ multiplex PCR; TCRdb's copy has only in-frame clones and lacks some. Here the sample spans some 120,000 clones, 92% being singletons. A word on this clone: Its specificity is unknown.

The chain carries TRBV13 and TRBJ2-1; 11 positions match TRBD2. The TCR sequence derives from an adult who received the AZD1222 COVID-19 vaccine. The sample consisted of peripheral blood, taken 28 days after the second AZD1222 dose. The chain's CDR3 is CASSSSTSGLAVFPFF. The CDR3 DNA reads as TGTGCCAGCAGCTCCTCTACCTCGGGACTAGCGGTTTTTCCGTTCTTC.